The subject of this entry is one TCR beta chain. Its target is not known. The authors obtained PBMCs from roughly 10 ml of fresh peripheral blood. This specimen belongs to a study of T cells in Graves' hyperthyroidism and ophthalmopathy. Regions amplified from RNA transcripts were the TCR beta CDR3 regions. In the first-round RT-PCR of the TCR CDR3, the HTBI primer set was used. One entry per CDR3 protein, called by TCRdb with MiXCR from the multiplex PCR reads. The repertoire has around 34,000 distinct CDR3 sequences, around half of them found once; the top ten carry about 25%. Germline V gene data show CDR1 as MGHDK and CDR2 as SYGVNS. Deletions cut 10 bases from V and 6 bases from J, with 13 bases between. The CDR3 loop spans 13 amino acids. Study results and limitations: Most clonotypes expanded in thyroid above 0.001 were likewise present in blood. Onset of ophthalmopathy came a median roughly 6.4 months after the model predicted it.

The material sequenced was blood. The source is a woman aged 40 to 50 with Graves' ophthalmopathy. This chain connects TRBV25-1 to TRBJ1-6, with D possibly matching TRBD1 (5 bases). Here the CDR3 DNA reads TGTGCCACGACCGCGGGGGGTAATTCACCCCTCCACTTT. Protein sequence: CATTAGGNSPLHF.